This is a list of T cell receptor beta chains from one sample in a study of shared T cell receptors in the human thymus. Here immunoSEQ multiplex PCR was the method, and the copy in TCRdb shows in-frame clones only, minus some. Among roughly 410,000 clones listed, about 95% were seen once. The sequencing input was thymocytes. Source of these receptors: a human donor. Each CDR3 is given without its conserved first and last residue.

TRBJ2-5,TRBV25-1,ASRPGLLSGGEAQY
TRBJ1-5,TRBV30,APQPRGKLVQPQH
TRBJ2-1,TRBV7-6,ASSMGGGRNEQF
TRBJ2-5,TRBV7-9,ASSFRVLETQY
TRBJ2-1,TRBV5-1,ASSFGTSGRAKSSYNEQF
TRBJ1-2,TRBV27,ASTPGGGRNYGYT
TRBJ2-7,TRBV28,ASSPRGLYEQY
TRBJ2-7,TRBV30,AWSVPIKIRDRDYEQY
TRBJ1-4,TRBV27,ASTRSVRGTGEKLF
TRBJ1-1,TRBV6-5,ASRKGGRTNTEAF
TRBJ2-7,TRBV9,ASSAPPSYEQY
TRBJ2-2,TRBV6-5,ASSCREEENTGELF
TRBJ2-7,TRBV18,ASSPSGLAGAYEQY
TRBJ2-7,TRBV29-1,SVHFRDRDYEQY
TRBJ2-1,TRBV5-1,ASSNGTSGRDGNEQF
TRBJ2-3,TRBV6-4,ASSDSVGKQY
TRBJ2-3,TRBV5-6,ASSPGQDRTDTQY
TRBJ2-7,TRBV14,ASSSRTSGSNYEQY
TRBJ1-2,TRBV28,ASSFTTGRRYGYT
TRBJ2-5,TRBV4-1,ASSQGVGGTETQY
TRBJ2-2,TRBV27,ASSFNTGELF
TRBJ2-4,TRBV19,ASSTGTATKNIQY
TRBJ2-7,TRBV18,ASSPGLAGEGGSYEQY
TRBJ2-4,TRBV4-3,ASSPARKTSGSPLPKNIQY
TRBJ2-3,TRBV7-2,ASSPTGREGGTDTQY
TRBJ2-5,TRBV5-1,ASSRGGRAYQETQY
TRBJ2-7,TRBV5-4,ASTDGGGPSYYEQY
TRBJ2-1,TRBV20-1,SARERGEQF
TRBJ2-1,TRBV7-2,ASSTRLAGGPYNEQF
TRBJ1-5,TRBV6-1,ASSSSCNQPQH
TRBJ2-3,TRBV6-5,ASSSLPLGTQY
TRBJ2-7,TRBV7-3,ASSLMGLAGGRGYEQY
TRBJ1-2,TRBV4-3,ASSGGGGGYT
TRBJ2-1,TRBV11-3,ASSLTGFTEQF
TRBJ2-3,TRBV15,ATSAPSGRTSTDTQY
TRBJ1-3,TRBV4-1,ASSQDSPGFSSGNTIY
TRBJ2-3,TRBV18,ASSPAPPNTDTQY
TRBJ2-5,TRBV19,ASSPGLAGGPIKETQY
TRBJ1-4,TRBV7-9,ASSLIGREGRTNEKLF
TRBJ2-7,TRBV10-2,ASSEGGSSYEQY
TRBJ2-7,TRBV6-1,ASSVRTGRTYEQY
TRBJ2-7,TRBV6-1,ASSDPDEQY
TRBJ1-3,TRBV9,ASSVAGSEGFSSGNTIY
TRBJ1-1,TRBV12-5,ASASHTGGTEAF
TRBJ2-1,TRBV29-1,SVGLATYNEQF
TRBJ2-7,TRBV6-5,ASSYEPGYEQY